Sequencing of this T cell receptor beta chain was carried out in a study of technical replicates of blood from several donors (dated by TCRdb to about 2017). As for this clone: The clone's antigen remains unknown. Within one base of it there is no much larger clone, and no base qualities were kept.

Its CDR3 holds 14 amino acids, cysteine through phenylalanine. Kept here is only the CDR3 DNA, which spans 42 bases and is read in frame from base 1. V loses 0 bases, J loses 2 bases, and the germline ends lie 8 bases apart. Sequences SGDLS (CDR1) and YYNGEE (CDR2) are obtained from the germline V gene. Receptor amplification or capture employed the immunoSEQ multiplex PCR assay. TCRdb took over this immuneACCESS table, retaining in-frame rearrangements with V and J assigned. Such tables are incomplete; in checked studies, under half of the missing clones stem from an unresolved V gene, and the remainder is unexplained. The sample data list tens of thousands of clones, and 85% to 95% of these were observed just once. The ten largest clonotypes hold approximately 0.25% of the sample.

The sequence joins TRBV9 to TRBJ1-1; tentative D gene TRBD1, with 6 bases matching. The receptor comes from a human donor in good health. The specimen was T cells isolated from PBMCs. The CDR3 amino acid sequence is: CASSVDRVNTEAFF. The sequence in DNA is TGTGCCAGCAGCGTAGACAGGGTCAACACTGAAGCTTTCTTT.